This is a list of T cell receptor beta chains from one sample in a study of Tregs in tolerant kidney transplant recipients. Generated by immunoSEQ multiplex PCR, the TCRdb table keeps only in-frame clones and is missing some. The repertoire holds 80,000 to 90,000 clones, with 85% to 95% as singletons. Specimen: CD8+ T cells from blood. These receptors were collected from a human donor in good health. Both conserved end residues are part of each CDR3. Each record gives: V gene, clone size, J gene, D gene, CDR3 DNA, CDR3 protein. D genes are given only for firm matches. Expanded clones are given a class, and other clones once, few, many or no size at all.

v_gene: TRBV5-1; abundance: -; j_gene: TRBJ1-3; d_gene: -; CDR3nt: TGCGCCAGCAGCTCCGAATCCTCTGGAAACACCATATATTTT; CDR3aa: CASSSESSGNTIYF
v_gene: TRBV19; abundance: -; j_gene: TRBJ2-7; d_gene: -; CDR3nt: TGTGCCAGTAGTATAGGGTCCGAGCAGTACTTC; CDR3aa: CASSIGSEQYF
v_gene: TRBV11-3; abundance: -; j_gene: TRBJ2-2; d_gene: -; CDR3nt: TGTGCCAGCAGCTCGGGGGACACCGGGGAGCTGTTTTTT; CDR3aa: CASSSGDTGELFF
v_gene: TRBV27; abundance: -; j_gene: TRBJ1-2; d_gene: -; CDR3nt: TGTGCCAGCAGTTTATCAGGGGGATTACTTGGCTACACCTTC; CDR3aa: CASSLSGGLLGYTF
v_gene: TRBV29-1; abundance: -; j_gene: TRBJ2-2; d_gene: TRBD2; CDR3nt: TGCAGCGTTGAACCGGGACTAGCGGGAACCCGGCACACCGGGGAGCTGTTTTTT; CDR3aa: CSVEPGLAGTRHTGELFF
v_gene: TRBV27; abundance: -; j_gene: TRBJ1-5; d_gene: -; CDR3nt: TGTGCCAGCAGTTTGGGGGCGCGGGGCAATCAGCCCCAGCATTTT; CDR3aa: CASSLGARGNQPQHF
v_gene: TRBV6-5; abundance: -; j_gene: TRBJ1-1; d_gene: TRBD1; CDR3nt: TGTGCCAGCAGTTACGGGGACAGCCGGGAAGCTTTCTTT; CDR3aa: CASSYGDSREAFF
v_gene: TRBV21-1; abundance: -; j_gene: TRBJ1-5; d_gene: -; CDR3nt: TGTGCCAGCAGCAAAGTGAGACAGGGGGCTTTTGAGCCCCAGCATTTT; CDR3aa: CASSKVRQGAFEPQHF
v_gene: TRBV6-1; abundance: once; j_gene: TRBJ2-3; d_gene: TRBD2; CDR3nt: TGTGCCAGCAGTGAAGTAAGCGGGGGCACAGATACGCAGTATTTT; CDR3aa: CASSEVSGGTDTQYF
v_gene: TRBV10-1; abundance: -; j_gene: TRBJ1-1; d_gene: -; CDR3nt: TGCGCCAGCAGTCACGTAGTAGGTCCGAACACTGAAGCTTTCTTT; CDR3aa: CASSHVVGPNTEAFF
v_gene: TRBV5-1; abundance: -; j_gene: TRBJ1-1; d_gene: TRBD1; CDR3nt: TGCGCCAGCAGCCAGGGGGACAGGGGGAACACTGAAGCTTTCTTT; CDR3aa: CASSQGDRGNTEAFF
v_gene: TRBV6-6; abundance: -; j_gene: TRBJ2-7; d_gene: TRBD1; CDR3nt: TGTGCCAGCAGTTTCGGACAGGTCTACGAGCAGTACTTC; CDR3aa: CASSFGQVYEQYF